This T cell receptor beta chain was observed in a study of cytomegalovirus exposure and HLA in healthy donors. Vbeta (60) and Jbeta (13) primers were used in the PCR. Authors' methods: Later work found 65 million to 90 million unique TCR beta chains, with approximately 12 million shared. The data were produced by immunoSEQ multiplex PCR, yet TCRdb's version contains in-frame clones alone and is incomplete. V, J and clone size are taken as reported in that table, and D and trimming were inferred from the DNA itself. The data contain roughly 130,000 clones, around 67% of them singletons. The CDR3 sequence is 16 residues long. CDR1 SEHNR and CDR2 FQNEAQ come from the germline V gene (reference sequence). This clone showed up just a few times. The germline gene is not matched at one end of the junction; a read error may be the cause.

The source of this sequence is a woman aged 40 to 50 in good health and CMV-seropositive. The rearrangement joins TRBV7-9 to TRBJ2-7; D perhaps matches TRBD1 (6 bases). Sequencing was done on a sample of PBMCs. In nucleotides, the CDR3 is TGTTCCAGCAGCTTAGTCCCCAGGGGAGACTCCTACGAGCAGTACTTC. Protein product: CSSSLVPRGDSYEQYF. The full variable domain, its missing parts supplied by reference TRBV7-9 and TRBJ2-7, is DTGVSQNPRHKITKRGQNVTFRCDPISEHNRLYWYRQTLGQGPEFLTYFQNEAQLEKSRLLSDRFSAERPKGSFSTLEIQRTEQGDSAMYLCSSSLVPRGDSYEQYFGPGTRLTVT.